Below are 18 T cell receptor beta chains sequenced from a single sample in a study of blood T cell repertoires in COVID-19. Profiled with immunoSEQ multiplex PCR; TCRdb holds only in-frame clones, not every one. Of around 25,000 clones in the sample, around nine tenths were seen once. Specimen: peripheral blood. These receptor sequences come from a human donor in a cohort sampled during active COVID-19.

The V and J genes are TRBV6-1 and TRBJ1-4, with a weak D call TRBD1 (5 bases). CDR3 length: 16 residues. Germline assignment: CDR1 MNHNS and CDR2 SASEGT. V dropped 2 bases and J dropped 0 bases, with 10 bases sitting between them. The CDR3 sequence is CASSERTGSTNEKLFF. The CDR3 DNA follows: TGTGCCAGCAGTGAACGTACAGGCTCAACTAATGAAAAACTGTTTTTT.

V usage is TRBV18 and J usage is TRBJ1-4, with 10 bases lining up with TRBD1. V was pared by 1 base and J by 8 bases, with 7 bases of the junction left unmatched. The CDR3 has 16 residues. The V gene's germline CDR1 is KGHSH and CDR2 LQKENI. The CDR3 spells CASSPLRGTGEEKLFF. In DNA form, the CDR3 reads TGTGCCAGCTCACCACTCAGAGGGACAGGGGAAGAAAAACTGTTTTTT.

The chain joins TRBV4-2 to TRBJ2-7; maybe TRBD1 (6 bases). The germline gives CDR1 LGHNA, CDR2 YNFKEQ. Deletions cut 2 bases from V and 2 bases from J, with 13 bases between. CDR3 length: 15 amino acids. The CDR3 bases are TGTGCCAGCAGCCAACCCGGGACACCAGCCTACGAGCAGTACTTC. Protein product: CASSQPGTPAYEQYF.

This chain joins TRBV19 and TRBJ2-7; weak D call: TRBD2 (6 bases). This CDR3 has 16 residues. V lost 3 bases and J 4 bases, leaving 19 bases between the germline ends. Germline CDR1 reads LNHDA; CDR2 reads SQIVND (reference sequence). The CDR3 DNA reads TGTGCCAGTAGTATGGGGGGAATCGGGGATGGATACGAGCAGTACTTC. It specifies CASSMGGIGDGYEQYF.

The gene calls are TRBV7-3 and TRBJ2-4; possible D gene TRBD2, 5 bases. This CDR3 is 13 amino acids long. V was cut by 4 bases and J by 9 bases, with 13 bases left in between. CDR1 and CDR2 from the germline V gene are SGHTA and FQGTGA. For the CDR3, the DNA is TGTGCCAGCAGCTCCCAACGGGCGGGCATTCAGTACTTC. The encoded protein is CASSSQRAGIQYF.

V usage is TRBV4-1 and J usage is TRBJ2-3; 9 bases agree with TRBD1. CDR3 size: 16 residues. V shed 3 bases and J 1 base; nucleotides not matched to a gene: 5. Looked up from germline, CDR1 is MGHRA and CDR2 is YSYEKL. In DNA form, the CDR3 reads TGCGCCAGCAGCCAGGTCCGGGACAGGGGCACAGATACGCAGTATTTT. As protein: CASSQVRDRGTDTQYF.

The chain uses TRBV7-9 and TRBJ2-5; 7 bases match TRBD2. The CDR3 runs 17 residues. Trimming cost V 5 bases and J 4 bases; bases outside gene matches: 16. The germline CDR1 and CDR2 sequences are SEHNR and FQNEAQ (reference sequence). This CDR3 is CASSPAGPSGPGETQYF. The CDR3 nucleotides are TGTGCCAGCAGCCCCGCCGGGCCTAGCGGTCCCGGAGAGACCCAGTACTTC.

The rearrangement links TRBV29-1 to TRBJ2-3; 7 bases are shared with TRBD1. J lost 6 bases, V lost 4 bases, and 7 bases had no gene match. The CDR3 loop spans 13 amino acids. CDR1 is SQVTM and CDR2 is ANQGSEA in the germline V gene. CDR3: CSVAVQGVDTQYF. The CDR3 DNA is TGCAGCGTTGCGGTGCAGGGGGTTGATACGCAGTATTTT.

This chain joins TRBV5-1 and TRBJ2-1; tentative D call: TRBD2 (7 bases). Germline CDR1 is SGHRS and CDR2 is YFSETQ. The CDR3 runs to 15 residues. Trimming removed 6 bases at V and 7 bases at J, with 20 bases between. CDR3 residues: CASTPSAGAANEQFF. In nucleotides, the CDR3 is TGCGCCAGCACCCCTAGTGCGGGGGCCGCTAATGAGCAGTTCTTC.

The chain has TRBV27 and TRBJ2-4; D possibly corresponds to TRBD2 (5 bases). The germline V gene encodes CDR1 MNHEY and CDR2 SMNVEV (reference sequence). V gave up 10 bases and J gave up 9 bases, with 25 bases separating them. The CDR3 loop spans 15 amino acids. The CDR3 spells CATRPWVTEAGIQYF. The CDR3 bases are TGTGCCACCAGGCCTTGGGTGACGGAGGCCGGCATTCAGTACTTC.

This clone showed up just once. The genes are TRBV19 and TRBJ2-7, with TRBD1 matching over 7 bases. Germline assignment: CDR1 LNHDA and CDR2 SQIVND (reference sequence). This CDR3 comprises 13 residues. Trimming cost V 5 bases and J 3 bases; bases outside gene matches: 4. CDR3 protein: CASSGQVGYEQYF. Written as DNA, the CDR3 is TGTGCCAGTAGTGGACAGGTGGGCTACGAGCAGTACTTC.

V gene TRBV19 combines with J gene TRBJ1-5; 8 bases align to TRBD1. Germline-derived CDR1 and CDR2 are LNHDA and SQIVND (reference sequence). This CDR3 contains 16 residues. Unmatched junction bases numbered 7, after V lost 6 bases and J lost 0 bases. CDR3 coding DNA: TGTGCCAGTAGAGGACAGGGCGGGCGTAGCAATCAGCCCCAGCATTTT. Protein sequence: CASRGQGGRSNQPQHF.

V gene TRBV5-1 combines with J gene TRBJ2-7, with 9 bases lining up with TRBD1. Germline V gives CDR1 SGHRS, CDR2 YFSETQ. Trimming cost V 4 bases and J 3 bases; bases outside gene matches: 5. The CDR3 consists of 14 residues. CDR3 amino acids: CASSLGQGIYEQYF. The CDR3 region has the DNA TGCGCCAGCAGCCTGGGACAGGGTATCTACGAGCAGTACTTC.

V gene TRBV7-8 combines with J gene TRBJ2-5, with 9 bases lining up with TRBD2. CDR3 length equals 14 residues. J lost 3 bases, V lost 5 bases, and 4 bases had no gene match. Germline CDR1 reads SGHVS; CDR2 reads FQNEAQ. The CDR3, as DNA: TGTGCCAGCAGCCCAGGGACTAGCAAAGAGACCCAGTACTTC. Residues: CASSPGTSKETQYF.

The CDR3 sequence: CASSRTGVEEKLFF. The CDR3 DNA sequence: TGTGCCAGCAGCCGGACAGGGGTGGAGGAAAAACTGTTTTTT. V gene TRBV7-9 combines with J gene TRBJ1-4; 9 bases are a match to TRBD1. The ends lost 5 bases at V and 8 bases at J; junction bases unmatched: 6. CDR1 SEHNR and CDR2 FQNEAQ come from the germline V gene (reference sequence). The CDR3 consists of 14 residues.

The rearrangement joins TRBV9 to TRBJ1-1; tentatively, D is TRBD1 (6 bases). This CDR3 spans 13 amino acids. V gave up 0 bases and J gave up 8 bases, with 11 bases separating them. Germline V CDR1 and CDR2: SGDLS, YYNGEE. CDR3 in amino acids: CASSVGPGTEAFF. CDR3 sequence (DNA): TGTGCCAGCAGCGTAGGTCCCGGGACAGAAGCTTTCTTT.

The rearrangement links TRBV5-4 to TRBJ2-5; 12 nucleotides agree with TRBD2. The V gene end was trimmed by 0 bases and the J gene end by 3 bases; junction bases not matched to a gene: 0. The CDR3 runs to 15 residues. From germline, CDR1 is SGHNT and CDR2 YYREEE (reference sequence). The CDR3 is CASSLGLAGEETQYF. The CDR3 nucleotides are TGTGCCAGCAGCTTGGGACTAGCGGGAGAAGAGACCCAGTACTTC.

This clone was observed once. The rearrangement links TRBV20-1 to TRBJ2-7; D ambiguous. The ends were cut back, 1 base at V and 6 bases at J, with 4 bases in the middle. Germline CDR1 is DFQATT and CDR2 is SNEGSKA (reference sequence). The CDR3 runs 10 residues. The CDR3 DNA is TGCAGTGCTAGAGTTCGCGAGCAGTACTTC. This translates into CSARVREQYF.